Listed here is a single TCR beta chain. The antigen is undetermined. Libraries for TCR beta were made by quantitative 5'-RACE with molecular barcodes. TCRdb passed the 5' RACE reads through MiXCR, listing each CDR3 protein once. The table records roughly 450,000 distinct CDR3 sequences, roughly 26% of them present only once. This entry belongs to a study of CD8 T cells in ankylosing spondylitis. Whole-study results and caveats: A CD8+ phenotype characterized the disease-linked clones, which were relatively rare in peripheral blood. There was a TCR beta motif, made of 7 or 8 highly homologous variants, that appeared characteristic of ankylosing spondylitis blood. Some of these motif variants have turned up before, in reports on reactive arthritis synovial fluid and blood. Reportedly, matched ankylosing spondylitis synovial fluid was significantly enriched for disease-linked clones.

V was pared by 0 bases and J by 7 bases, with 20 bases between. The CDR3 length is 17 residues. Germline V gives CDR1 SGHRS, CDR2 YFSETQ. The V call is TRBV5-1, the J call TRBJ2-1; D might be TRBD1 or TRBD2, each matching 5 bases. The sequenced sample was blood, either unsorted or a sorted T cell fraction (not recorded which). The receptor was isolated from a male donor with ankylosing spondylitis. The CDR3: CASSLARWGRSENEQFF. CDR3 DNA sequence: TGCGCCAGCAGCTTGGCTCGTTGGGGACGGAGTGAGAATGAGCAGTTCTTC. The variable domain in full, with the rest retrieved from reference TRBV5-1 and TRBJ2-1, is KAGVTQTPRYLIKTRGQQVTLSCSPISGHRSVSWYQQTPGQGLQFLFEYFSETQRNKGNFPGRFSGRQFSNSRSEMNVSTLELGDSALYLCASSLARWGRSENEQFFGPGTRLTVL.